The T cell receptor beta chain under discussion was sequenced for a study of cytomegalovirus exposure and HLA in healthy donors. Study-wide results and limits: The likely explanation for a cluster of highly shared sequence variants was sequencing artifact.

Worth noting for this clone: The target antigen is unknown.

Trimming cost V 4 bases and J 5 bases; bases outside gene matches: 4. The germline V gene encodes CDR1 SGHNT and CDR2 YYREEE (reference sequence). There are 14 residues in the CDR3. Amplification used 60 Vbeta primers and 13 Jbeta primers. Here immunoSEQ multiplex PCR was the method, and the copy in TCRdb shows in-frame clones only, minus some. The sample consists of more than 75,000 clones, 70% to 90% of them appearing once. This rearrangement joins TRBV5-4 to TRBJ1-1; 11 bases match TRBD1. The sequenced sample consisted of PBMCs. This sequence originates from a woman in her late teens or twenties in good health and CMV-seropositive. CDR3: CASSMGQGGTEAFF. The CDR3, as DNA: TGTGCCAGCAGCATGGGACAGGGGGGAACTGAAGCTTTCTTT.